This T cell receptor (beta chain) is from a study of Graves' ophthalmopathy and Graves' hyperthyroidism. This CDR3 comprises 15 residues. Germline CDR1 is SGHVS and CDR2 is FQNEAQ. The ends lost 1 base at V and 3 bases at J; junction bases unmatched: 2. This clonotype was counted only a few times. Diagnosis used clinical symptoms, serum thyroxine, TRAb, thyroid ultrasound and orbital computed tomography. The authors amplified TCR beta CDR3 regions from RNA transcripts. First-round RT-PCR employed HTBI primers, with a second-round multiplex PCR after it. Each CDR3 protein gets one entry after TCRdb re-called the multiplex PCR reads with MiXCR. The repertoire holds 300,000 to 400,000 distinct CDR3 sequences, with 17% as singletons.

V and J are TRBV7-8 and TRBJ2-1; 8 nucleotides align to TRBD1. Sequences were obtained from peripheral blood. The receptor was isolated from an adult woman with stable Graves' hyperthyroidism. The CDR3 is CASSLDRGVYNEQFF. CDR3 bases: TGTGCCAGCAGCTTAGACAGGGGGGTCTACAATGAGCAGTTCTTC.